The present T cell receptor beta chain was sequenced within a study of blood T cell repertoires in COVID-19 (TCRdb year 2020). As for the study more broadly: Samples from collaborators originated in the United States, Italy and Spain and spanned both the acute and convalescent phases of COVID-19. Where available, HLA class I and class II types were taken from metadata supplied by the sample provider and were not determined by assay-based typing. The repertoires were released in a freely available public database meant as a resource for research on the immune response to SARS-CoV-2. The samples were drawn from two sources: the first 160 participants of the ongoing ImmuneRACE study, and 950 to 1,500 subjects contributed by 6 global collaborators. A de-identified subject ID, COVID-19 status, age in years and sex were almost always included in the sample metadata. Deeply sampled blood TCRbeta repertoires from subjects exposed to, actively infected with, or recovered from COVID-19 were included in the dataset. The prospective study material was composed of cDNA or gDNA derived from T cells, B-cell-depleted T cells, or PBMCs. Findings and caveats that apply to the study as a whole: Clinical and demographic metadata were provided uncurated, with the amount varying by source and participant.

The germline V gene (reference sequence) gives CDR1 as MNHNY and CDR2 as SVGAGI. Spanning cysteine to phenylalanine, the CDR3 consists of 12 amino acids. Here the CDR3 DNA is all that survives: 36 bases in frame from base 1. V is reduced by 0 bases and J by 6 bases, leaving a spacing of 6 bases between them. Note on this clone: It lacks a known antigen. Base qualities are not recorded, but no much larger clone differs from it by a single base.

The immunoSEQ Assay, a bias-controlled multiplex PCR, was used to amplify TCRbeta CDR3 regions from genomic DNA. In the paper's pipeline: Within the assay, amplification of reference gene primers was used to estimate how many nucleated cells each sample contained. Sequence reads were collapsed and filtered to measure the absolute abundance of every unique TCRbeta CDR3 rearrangement. For each sample, productive Simpson clonality was calculated as the square root of Simpson's diversity index over productive rearrangements. In its TCRdb copy, this immuneACCESS table keeps in-frame sequences only and misses some clones. Where compared with another copy, unresolved V genes explain less than half of these, and the others have no known cause. Clonal size and the V and J genes are those of that table, whereas D and trimming came from the DNA. The sample table shows 95,000 or so clones, and 75% to 85% are seen once. The ten most abundant clones make up 18% of the sample.

Each collaborating institution followed its own protocols to collect whole blood in K2EDTA tubes. For TCRbeta analysis, collaborators shipped samples as frozen whole blood, isolated PBMCs, or DNA extracted from either of those sample types. Sequences were obtained from peripheral blood. This sequence was found in a woman older than 75 with active or convalescent COVID-19. This chain is built from TRBV6-6 and TRBJ2-7, and possibly TRBD1, on 5 matching bases. The CDR3 reads CASSYSGVEQYF. The nucleotide sequence is given as TGTGCCAGCAGTTACTCAGGGGTCGAGCAGTACTTC.